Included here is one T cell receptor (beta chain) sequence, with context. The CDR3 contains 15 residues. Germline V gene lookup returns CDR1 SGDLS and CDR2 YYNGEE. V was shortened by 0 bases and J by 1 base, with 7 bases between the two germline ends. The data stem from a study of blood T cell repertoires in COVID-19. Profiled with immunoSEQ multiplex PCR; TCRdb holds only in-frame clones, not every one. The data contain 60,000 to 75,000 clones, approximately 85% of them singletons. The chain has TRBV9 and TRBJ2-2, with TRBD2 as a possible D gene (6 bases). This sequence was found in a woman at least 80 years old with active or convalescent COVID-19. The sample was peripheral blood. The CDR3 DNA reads TGTGCCAGCAGCGTAGGGACTATGAACACCGGGGAGCTGTTTTTT. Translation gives CASSVGTMNTGELFF. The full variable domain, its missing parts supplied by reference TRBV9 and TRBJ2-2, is DSGVTQTPKHLITATGQRVTLRCSPRSGDLSVYWYQQSLDQGLQFLIQYYNGEERAKGNILERFSAQQFPDLHSELNLSSLELGDSALYFCASSVGTMNTGELFFGEGSRLTVL.